This T cell receptor beta chain was documented in a study of T cell responses to AZD1222 COVID-19 vaccine. Doses given second, at about 4 or about 12 weeks, were pooled. Germline-derived CDR1 and CDR2 are MNHEY and SVGAGI. V lost 0 bases, J lost 6 bases, and 12 bases lay in between. This CDR3 has 15 amino acids. Remarks on this clone: The target antigen is unknown.

Assay used: immunoSEQ multiplex PCR; TCRdb lists only in-frame clones, some missing. Of 150,000 to 200,000 clones in the sample, about 88% are singletons; the top ten hold around 26%. Study-wide results and limits: Donors in the cohort were predominantly white British and more often female, and clonal diversity was possibly underestimated.

The genes are TRBV6-5 and TRBJ2-1; tentatively, D is TRBD1 (5 bases). The specimen was peripheral blood, collected 28 days after the second AZD1222 dose. The TCR comes from an adult who received the AZD1222 COVID-19 vaccine. Here the CDR3 reads CASSYSGAGPNEQFF. Here the CDR3 DNA reads TGTGCCAGCAGTTACTCTGGGGCAGGGCCCAATGAGCAGTTCTTC.